Below, 6 T cell receptor beta chains from the same sample are listed, as sequenced in a study of blood T cell repertoires in COVID-19. TCRdb's table, derived via immunoSEQ multiplex PCR, lists solely in-frame clones and lacks some. Seen here are 310,000 or so clones, around 80% observed once, and the top ten hold approximately 1.3%. The sequenced material came from peripheral blood. Receptors originate from a woman aged 50 to 65 with acute or convalescent COVID-19.

The chain is built from TRBV19 and TRBJ1-2; 11 bases map to TRBD1. Per germline, CDR1 LNHDA and CDR2 SQIVND (reference sequence). CDR3 size: 16 residues. V lost 5 bases and J lost 2; bases outside the gene matches: 7. CDR3 in amino acids: CASSPWDRGDNYGYTF. The CDR3 nucleotides are TGTGCCAGTAGTCCGTGGGACAGGGGGGACAACTATGGCTACACCTTC.

V is TRBV5-1 and J is TRBJ1-1; D is possibly TRBD1 (6 bases). The CDR3 is 17 amino acids. Trimming stripped 0 bases from V and 0 bases from J, with 15 bases between. Per germline, CDR1 SGHRS and CDR2 YFSETQ. CDR3: CASSLDQGLIMNTEAFF. The CDR3 region has the DNA TGCGCCAGCAGCTTGGATCAGGGGTTGATCATGAACACTGAAGCTTTCTTT.

Only a few counts were recorded for this clone. The chain couples TRBV25-1 to TRBJ1-2; the D gene is possibly TRBD1 (5 bases). Germline V gene sequence: CDR1 MGHDK, CDR2 SYGVNS. CDR3 length: 13 residues. V was pared by 7 bases and J by 4 bases, with 13 bases between. The CDR3 sequence: CASNDRSSYGYTF. The DNA for the CDR3 is TGTGCCAGCAACGACAGAAGCTCCTATGGCTACACCTTC.

The chain carries TRBV7-2 and TRBJ1-1, with TRBD1 matching 7 bases. The CDR3 totals 15 residues. Unmatched junction bases numbered 12, after V lost 6 bases and J lost 5 bases. The germline gives CDR1 SGHTA, CDR2 FQGNSA. CDR3 sequence reads: CASSLQGPQGTEAFF. The CDR3 DNA reads TGTGCCAGCAGTCTACAGGGGCCACAGGGTACTGAAGCTTTCTTT.

This chain connects TRBV6-2 or TRBV6-3 to TRBJ2-3; the match to TRBD2 covers 12 bases. Germline values: CDR1 MNHEY, CDR2 SVGEGT. The CDR3 covers 16 residues. After removal of 6 bases from V and 6 bases from J, the junction contained 10 bases not matched to a gene. The CDR3 coding sequence is TGTGCCAGCAGCGCATATAGACTAGCGGGAGAGGATACGCAGTATTTT. Translating it yields CASSAYRLAGEDTQYF.

This chain joins TRBV7-2 and TRBJ2-3; D uncertain. Germline V gene data show CDR1 as SGHTA and CDR2 as FQGNSA. The CDR3 is made up of 13 amino acids. Trimming removed 3 bases at V and 6 bases at J, with 10 bases between. CDR3 residues: CASSFTLQDTQYF. CDR3 sequence (DNA): TGTGCCAGCAGCTTTACCCTTCAGGATACGCAGTATTTT. The whole variable domain, remainder taken from reference TRBV7-2 and TRBJ2-3, is GAGVSQSPSNKVTEKGKDVELRCDPISGHTALYWYRQSLGQGLEFLIYFQGNSAPDKSGLPSDRFSAERTGGSVSTLTIQRTQQEDSAVYLCASSFTLQDTQYFGPGTRLTVL.